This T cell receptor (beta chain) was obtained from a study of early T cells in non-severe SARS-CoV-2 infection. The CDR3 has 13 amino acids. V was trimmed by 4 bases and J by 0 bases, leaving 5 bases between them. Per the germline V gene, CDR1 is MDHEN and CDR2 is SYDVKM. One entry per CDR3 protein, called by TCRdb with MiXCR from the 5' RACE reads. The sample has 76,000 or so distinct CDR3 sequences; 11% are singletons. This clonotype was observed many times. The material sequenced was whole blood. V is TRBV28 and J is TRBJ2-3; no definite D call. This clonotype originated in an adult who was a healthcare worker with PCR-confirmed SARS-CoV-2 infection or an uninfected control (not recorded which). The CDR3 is CASSSESTDTQYF. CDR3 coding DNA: TGTGCCAGCAGTTCCGAAAGCACAGATACGCAGTATTTT.